This TCR beta chain was found in a study of cytomegalovirus exposure and HLA in healthy donors. The CDR3 spans 15 residues. Trimming removed 0 bases from V and 3 bases from J; junction bases left unmatched: 1. The V gene's germline CDR1 is LNHNV and CDR2 YYDKDF (reference sequence). A remark on this clone: Its specificity is not known.

Whole-study results and caveats: In a later analysis, DRB1 alleles had the most associated TCRs; HLA-C alleles the fewest. Later analysis suggested links between common viral pathogens and several top significant clusters.

Healthy individuals who donated bone marrow served as the donors. PCR primers comprised 60 Vbeta and 13 Jbeta primers. Clones were sequenced by immunoSEQ multiplex PCR, and TCRdb holds only the in-frame ones, with some missing. Its clone listing holds about 200,000 clones. The sequence came from a girl aged 2-9 years in good health and CMV-seropositive. The specimen was PBMCs. This sequence joins TRBV15 and TRBJ1-5; 8 nucleotides align to TRBD1. The CDR3 region is CATSREDRDNQPQHF. CDR3 DNA sequence: TGTGCCACCAGCAGAGAGGACAGGGACAATCAGCCCCAGCATTTT.